A selection of T cell receptor beta chains follows, all from one sample in a study of technical replicates of blood from a handful of donors. Assay used: immunoSEQ multiplex PCR; TCRdb lists only in-frame clones, some missing. Altogether tens of thousands of clones are present, almost 97% being singletons, with the ten largest covering 0.15% to 0.25%. The specimen sequenced was T cells isolated from PBMCs. Source of these receptors: a human donor in good health. Each CDR3 is given with its conserved first and last residue. Fields, in order: J gene, V gene, clone size, D gene, CDR3 protein, CDR3 DNA. A D gene is named only where the DNA matches it firmly. For some rows the clone size is stated as once, few or many, or as a class when expanded; others skip it.

J: TRBJ2-6
V: TRBV6-1
size: .
D: .
CDR3: CASSERVSGANVLTF
DNA: TGTGCCAGCAGTGAACGAGTCTCTGGGGCCAACGTCCTGACTTTC

J: TRBJ2-6
V: TRBV7-9
size: .
D: .
CDR3: CASGQGANVLTF
DNA: TGTGCCAGCGGGCAGGGGGCCAACGTCCTGACTTTC

J: TRBJ1-1
V: TRBV6-5
size: .
D: .
CDR3: CASSYQGSTEAFF
DNA: TGTGCCAGCAGTTATCAGGGGAGCACTGAAGCTTTCTTT

J: TRBJ2-2
V: TRBV10-3
size: .
D: TRBD2
CDR3: CAITPSGRGGSAGELFF
DNA: TGTGCCATCACTCCTAGCGGGAGGGGAGGGAGCGCCGGGGAGCTGTTTTTT

J: TRBJ1-1
V: TRBV6-5
size: few
D: .
CDR3: CAARGQQFTEAFF
DNA: TGTGCCGCGAGAGGTCAGCAATTCACTGAAGCTTTCTTT

J: TRBJ2-7
V: TRBV7-9
size: .
D: .
CDR3: CASSLNRIPQYF
DNA: TGTGCCAGCAGCCTGAACAGGATACCCCAGTACTTC

J: TRBJ1-2
V: TRBV29-1
size: .
D: TRBD1
CDR3: CSVAQGENYGYTF
DNA: TGCAGCGTTGCCCAGGGGGAGAACTATGGCTACACCTTC

J: TRBJ1-3
V: TRBV4-1
size: .
D: TRBD1
CDR3: CASSPAAQGGHGTIYF
DNA: TGCGCCAGCAGCCCCGCGGCTCAGGGGGGTCATGGCACCATATATTTT

J: TRBJ1-4
V: TRBV5-1
size: .
D: TRBD1
CDR3: CASSSGDRGSEKLFF
DNA: TGCGCCAGCAGCTCGGGGGACAGGGGAAGTGAAAAACTGTTTTTT

J: TRBJ1-1
V: TRBV19
size: .
D: TRBD1
CDR3: CASSMGQGVSTEAFF
DNA: TGTGCCAGTAGTATGGGACAGGGGGTTAGCACTGAAGCTTTCTTT

J: TRBJ2-1
V: TRBV11-2
size: once
D: TRBD2
CDR3: CASSLVVSGGPGEQFF
DNA: TGTGCCAGCAGCTTAGTGGTTAGCGGGGGGCCGGGTGAGCAGTTCTTC

J: TRBJ2-7
V: TRBV4-2
size: .
D: TRBD2
CDR3: CASSPHLAGGLYEQYF
DNA: TGTGCCAGCAGCCCTCACTTAGCGGGGGGGCTCTACGAGCAGTACTTC

J: TRBJ2-2
V: TRBV4-1
size: .
D: .
CDR3: CASNPGRGELFF
DNA: TGCGCCAGCAACCCGGGGAGGGGGGAGCTGTTTTTT

J: TRBJ1-1
V: TRBV5-1
size: .
D: .
CDR3: CASSFRQNTEAFF
DNA: TGCGCCAGCAGCTTTAGACAGAACACTGAAGCTTTCTTT

J: TRBJ2-6
V: TRBV15
size: .
D: TRBD2
CDR3: CATSRPGGGMANVLTF
DNA: TGTGCCACCAGCAGACCGGGAGGGGGGATGGCCAACGTCCTGACTTTC

J: TRBJ2-7
V: TRBV6-1
size: .
D: TRBD2
CDR3: CASNREREGHKKQYF
DNA: TGTGCCAGCAATCGGGAGCGGGAGGGCCATAAAAAGCAGTACTTC

J: TRBJ2-1
V: TRBV14
size: .
D: .
CDR3: CASSQGTFYNEQFF
DNA: TGTGCCAGCAGCCAAGGGACATTCTACAATGAGCAGTTCTTC

J: TRBJ2-7
V: TRBV6-5
size: .
D: TRBD2
CDR3: CASSYWGGVKMYEQYF
DNA: TGTGCCAGCAGTTACTGGGGGGGGGTGAAAATGTACGAGCAGTACTTC

J: TRBJ1-2
V: TRBV6-5
size: .
D: TRBD1
CDR3: CASSLGQGREGYTF
DNA: TGTGCCAGCAGTTTGGGACAGGGCAGGGAAGGCTACACCTTC

J: TRBJ1-5
V: TRBV12-5
size: .
D: .
CDR3: CASGLVFGRGVQPQHF
DNA: TGTGCTAGTGGTTTGGTGTTTGGTCGGGGGGTTCAGCCCCAGCATTTT